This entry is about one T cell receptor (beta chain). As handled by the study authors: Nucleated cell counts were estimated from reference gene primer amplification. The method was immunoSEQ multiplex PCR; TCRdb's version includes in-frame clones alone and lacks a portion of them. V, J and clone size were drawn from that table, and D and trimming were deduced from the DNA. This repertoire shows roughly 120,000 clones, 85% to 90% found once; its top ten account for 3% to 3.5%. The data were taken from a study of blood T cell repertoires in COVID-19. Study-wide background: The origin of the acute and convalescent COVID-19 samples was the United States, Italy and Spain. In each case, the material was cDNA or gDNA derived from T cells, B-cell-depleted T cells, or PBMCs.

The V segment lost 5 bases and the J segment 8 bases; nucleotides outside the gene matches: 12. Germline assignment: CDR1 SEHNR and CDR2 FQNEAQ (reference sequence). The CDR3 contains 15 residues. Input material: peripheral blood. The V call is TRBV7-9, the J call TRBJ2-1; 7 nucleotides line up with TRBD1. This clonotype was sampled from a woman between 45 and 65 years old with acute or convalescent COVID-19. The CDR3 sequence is CASSRGQKAGDEQFF. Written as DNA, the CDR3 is TGTGCCAGCAGCCGGGGACAGAAGGCTGGCGATGAGCAGTTCTTC.